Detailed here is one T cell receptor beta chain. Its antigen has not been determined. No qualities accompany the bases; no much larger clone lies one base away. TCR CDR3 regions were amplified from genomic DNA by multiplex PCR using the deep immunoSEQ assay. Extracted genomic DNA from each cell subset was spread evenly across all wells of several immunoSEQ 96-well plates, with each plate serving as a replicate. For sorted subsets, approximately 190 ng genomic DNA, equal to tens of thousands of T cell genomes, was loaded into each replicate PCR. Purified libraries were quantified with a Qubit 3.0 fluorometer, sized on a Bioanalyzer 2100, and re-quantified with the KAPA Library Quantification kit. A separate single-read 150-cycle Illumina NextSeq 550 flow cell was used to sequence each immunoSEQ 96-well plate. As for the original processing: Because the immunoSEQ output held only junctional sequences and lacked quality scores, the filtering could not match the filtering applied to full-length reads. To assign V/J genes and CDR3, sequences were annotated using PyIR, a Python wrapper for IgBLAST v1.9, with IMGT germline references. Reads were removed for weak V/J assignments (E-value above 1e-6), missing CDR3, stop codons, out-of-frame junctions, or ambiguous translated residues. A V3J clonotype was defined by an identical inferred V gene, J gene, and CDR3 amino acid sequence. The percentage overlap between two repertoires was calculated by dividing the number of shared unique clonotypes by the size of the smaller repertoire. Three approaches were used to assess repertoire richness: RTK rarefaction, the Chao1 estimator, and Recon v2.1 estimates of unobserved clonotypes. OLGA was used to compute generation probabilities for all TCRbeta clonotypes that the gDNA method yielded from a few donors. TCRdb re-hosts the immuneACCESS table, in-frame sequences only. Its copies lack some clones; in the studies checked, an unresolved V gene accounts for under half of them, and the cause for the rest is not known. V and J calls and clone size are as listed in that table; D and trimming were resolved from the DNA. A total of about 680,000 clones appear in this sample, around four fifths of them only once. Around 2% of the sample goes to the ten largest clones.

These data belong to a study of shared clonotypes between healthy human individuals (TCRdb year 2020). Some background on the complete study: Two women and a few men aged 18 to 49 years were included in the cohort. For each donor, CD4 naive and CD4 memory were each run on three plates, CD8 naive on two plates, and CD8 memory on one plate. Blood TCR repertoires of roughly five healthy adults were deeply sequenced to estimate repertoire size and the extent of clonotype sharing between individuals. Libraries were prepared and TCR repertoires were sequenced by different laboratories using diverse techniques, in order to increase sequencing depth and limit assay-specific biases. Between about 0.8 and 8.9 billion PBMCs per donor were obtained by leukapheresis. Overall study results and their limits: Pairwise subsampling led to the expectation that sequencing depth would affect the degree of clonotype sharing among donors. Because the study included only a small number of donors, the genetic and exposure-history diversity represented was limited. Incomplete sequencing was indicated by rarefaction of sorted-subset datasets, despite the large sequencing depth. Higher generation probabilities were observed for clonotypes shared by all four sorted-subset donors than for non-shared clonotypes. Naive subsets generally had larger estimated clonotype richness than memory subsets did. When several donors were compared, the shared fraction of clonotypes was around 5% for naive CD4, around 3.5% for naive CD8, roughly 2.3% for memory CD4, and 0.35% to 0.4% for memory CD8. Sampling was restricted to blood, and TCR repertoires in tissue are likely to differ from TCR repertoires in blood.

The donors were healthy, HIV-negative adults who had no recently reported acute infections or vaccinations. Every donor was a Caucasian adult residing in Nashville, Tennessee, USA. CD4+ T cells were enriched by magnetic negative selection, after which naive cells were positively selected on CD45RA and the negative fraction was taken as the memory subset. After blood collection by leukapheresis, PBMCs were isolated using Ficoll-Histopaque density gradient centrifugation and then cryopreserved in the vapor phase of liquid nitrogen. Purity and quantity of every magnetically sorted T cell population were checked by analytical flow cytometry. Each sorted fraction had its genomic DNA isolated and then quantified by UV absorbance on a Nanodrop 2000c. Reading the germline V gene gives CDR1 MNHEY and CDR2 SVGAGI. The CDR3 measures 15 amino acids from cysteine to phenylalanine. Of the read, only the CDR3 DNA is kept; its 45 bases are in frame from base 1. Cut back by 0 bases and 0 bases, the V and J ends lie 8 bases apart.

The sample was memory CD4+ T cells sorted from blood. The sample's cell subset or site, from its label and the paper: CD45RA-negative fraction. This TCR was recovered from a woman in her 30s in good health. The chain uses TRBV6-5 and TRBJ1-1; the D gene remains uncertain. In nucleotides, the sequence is TGTGCCAGCAGTTACTCGGGTCTAATGAACACTGAAGCTTTCTTT. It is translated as CASSYSGLMNTEAFF.